This T cell receptor (beta chain) was profiled in a study of blood T cell repertoires in COVID-19 (dated by TCRdb to about 2020). About the full investigation: Collaborator samples came from the United States, Italy and Spain and covered acute and convalescent phases of COVID-19. The material from the prospective study consisted of cDNA or gDNA derived from T cells, B-cell-depleted T cells, or PBMCs. Subjects who had been exposed to COVID-19, were actively infected with it, or had recovered from it provided the deeply sampled blood TCRbeta repertoires that made up the dataset. The repertoires were made available in a free public database intended to serve as a resource for research on the immune response to SARS-CoV-2. Samples came from the ongoing ImmuneRACE study (first 160 participants) plus 1,254 subjects from 6 global collaborators. A de-identified subject ID, COVID-19 status, age in years and sex were almost always included in the sample metadata. HLA class I and class II types, where available, came from metadata supplied by the sample provider rather than from assay-based typing. Results the study describes overall, beyond this receptor: Clinical and demographic metadata were provided uncurated, with the amount varying by source and participant.

The immunoSEQ Assay, a bias-controlled multiplex PCR, was used to amplify TCRbeta CDR3 regions from genomic DNA. Processing in the source paper ran as follows. The number of nucleated cells in each sample was estimated by amplification of reference gene primers within the assay. Sequence reads were collapsed and filtered to measure the absolute abundance of every unique TCRbeta CDR3 rearrangement. For each sample, productive Simpson clonality was calculated as the square root of Simpson's diversity index over productive rearrangements. Here the immuneACCESS table is served through TCRdb, limited to in-frame sequences with V and J called. Missing clones are a known gap in these copies; in checked studies unresolved V genes cover under half, and the rest lacks a known reason. V, J and clone size are those of that table, while D and trimming were read from the DNA. Counted in this sample were approximately 91,000 clones; approximately 80% of them appeared once. The ten largest clones represent over 6% of the sample.

This clone was observed a few times. Its antigen has not been determined. Per-base qualities were not stored, and no clone one base away is much larger. The collaborating institutions used their own protocols to collect whole blood in K2EDTA tubes. Collaborator samples were shipped for TCRbeta analysis as frozen whole blood, isolated PBMCs, or DNA extracted from either sample type. The TCR was taken from a man aged 65-85 years with acute or convalescent COVID-19. Material: peripheral blood.

CDR3 loop: CASSSLAGTSYNEQFF. At the DNA level, the sequence is TGTGCCAGCAGCTCCTTAGCGGGAACCTCCTACAATGAGCAGTTCTTC. The rearrangement combines TRBV7-9 with TRBJ2-1, with 8 central nucleotides matching TRBD2. Germline trimming: 4 bases from V, 0 bases from J; junction bases outside gene matches: 5. CDR3 length: 16 amino acids, cysteine to phenylalanine. Of all the DNA, just the CDR3 is kept, 48 bases in frame from base 1. In the germline V gene (reference sequence), CDR1 corresponds to SEHNR and CDR2 to FQNEAQ.